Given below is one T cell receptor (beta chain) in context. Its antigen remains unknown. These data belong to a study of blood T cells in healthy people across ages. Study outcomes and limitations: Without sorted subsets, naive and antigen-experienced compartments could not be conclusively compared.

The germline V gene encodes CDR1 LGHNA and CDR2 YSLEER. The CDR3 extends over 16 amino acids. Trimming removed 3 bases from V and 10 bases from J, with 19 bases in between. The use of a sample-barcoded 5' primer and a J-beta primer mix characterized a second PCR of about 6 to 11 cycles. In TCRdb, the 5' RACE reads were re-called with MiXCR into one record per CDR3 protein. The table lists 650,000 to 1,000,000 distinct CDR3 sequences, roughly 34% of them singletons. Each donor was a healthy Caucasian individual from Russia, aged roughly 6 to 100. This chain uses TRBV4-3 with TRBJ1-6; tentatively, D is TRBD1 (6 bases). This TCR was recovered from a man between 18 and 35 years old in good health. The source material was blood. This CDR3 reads CASSQGGAGEGSPLHF. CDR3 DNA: TGCGCCAGCAGCCAGGGCGGCGCAGGGGAAGGCTCACCCCTCCACTTT.